This record covers a single T cell receptor (beta chain). Its antigen is currently unknown. The PCR employed 60 Vbeta primers together with 13 Jbeta primers. Here immunoSEQ multiplex PCR was the method, and the copy in TCRdb shows in-frame clones only, minus some. This table holds 110,000 or so clones, around 77% found once. This CDR3 region has 13 residues. Trimming pared 3 bases from V and 2 bases from J, leaving 7 bases between. Germline CDR1 reads ENHRY; CDR2 reads SYGVKD. Participants comprised healthy donors of bone marrow. The record originates from a study of cytomegalovirus exposure and HLA in healthy donors. Study-wide points: Presence/absence analyses supposed approximately even sequencing depth among donors.

This chain uses TRBV10-3 with TRBJ2-5; D is undetermined. This receptor was obtained from a woman younger than 45 in good health and CMV-seropositive. The sequenced sample was PBMCs. In nucleotides, the CDR3 is TGTGCCATCAGTGATTCGGGTCAAGAGACCCAGTACTTC. It translates to CAISDSGQETQYF.